This T cell receptor (beta chain) was obtained from a study of T cell repertoires in aging, cancer and after chemotherapy. TRB rearrangements spanning V, D and J were amplified using mixed TRB-A/B primers. TCRdb called the multiplex PCR reads again in MiXCR, with one record for every CDR3 protein. Of some 2,600 distinct CDR3 sequences in the sample, over 20% were seen once. By share, this clonotype ranks as medium-sized. This CDR3 contains 15 residues. Per the germline V gene, CDR1 is MNHEY and CDR2 is SVGAGI. Trimming cost V 8 bases and J 4 bases; bases outside gene matches: 14. Amplification of TCR beta used genomic DNA extracted from peripheral blood.

The chain is built from TRBV6-5 and TRBJ2-7; TRBD2 matches 7 bases. This TCR was sampled from a human donor with a solid tumor. What was sequenced was blood. This chain's CDR3 is CASRPDSSGVYEQYF. In DNA form, the CDR3 reads TGTGCCAGCCGCCCAGACTCTAGCGGAGTTTACGAGCAGTACTTC.